This entry is about one T cell receptor (beta chain). Germline-derived CDR1 and CDR2 are LNHNV and YYDKDF (reference sequence). The CDR3 runs 16 residues. J gave up 0 bases and V 5 bases, and 9 bases lay outside the gene matches. These data come from a study of glioma-infiltrating T cells after dendritic cell vaccination. Study-wide context: Dendritic cell vaccine was injected intradermally three times, biweekly.

The table came from immunoSEQ multiplex PCR; TCRdb's copy has only in-frame clones and leaves some out. This table has fewer than 110,000 clones, around 81% appearing once. The V call is TRBV15, the J call TRBJ2-7; 8 bases are a match to TRBD2. The source material was blood, sampled before dendritic cell vaccination. The receptor comes from a human donor with glioblastoma. As DNA, the CDR3 is TGTGCCACCAGCGGCCTCTTGACTAGCGACTCCTACGAGCAGTACTTC. The encoded protein is CATSGLLTSDSYEQYF. Complete variable domain (other parts from reference TRBV15 and TRBJ2-7): DAMVIQNPRYQVTQFGKPVTLSCSQTLNHNVMYWYQQKSSQAPKLLFHYYDKDFNNEADTPDNFQSRRPNTSFCFLDIRSPGLGDTAMYLCATSGLLTSDSYEQYFGPGTRLTVT.